The 9 T cell receptor beta chains listed next were all sequenced from one sample in a study of T and B cells in COVID-19 patients. TRB rearrangements were amplified by multiplex PCR with BIOMED2 TRB-A/B primers. TCRdb processed the multiplex PCR reads anew with MiXCR; each CDR3 protein has one entry. The sample shows approximately 18,000 distinct CDR3 sequences, around 30% of them seen only once. Each TRB amplification used roughly 240-550 ng of genomic DNA from blood. The material sequenced was blood. These receptors came from a human donor who had recovered from COVID-19.

This clonotype was detected only a few times. The rearrangement uses TRBV11-2 and TRBJ2-1; TRBD1 or TRBD2 may be the D gene (5 bases each). V was trimmed by 0 bases and J by 8 bases, leaving 20 bases between them. Germline V gene data show CDR1 as SGHAT and CDR2 as FQNNGV. This CDR3 is built from 17 residues. This CDR3 is CASSLDLSGTSGHEQFF. The DNA of the CDR3 is TGTGCCAGCAGCTTAGATCTATCCGGGACCAGCGGCCATGAGCAGTTCTTC.

This clonotype counts as medium-sized. V and J are TRBV29-1 and TRBJ2-7; 9 bases are shared with TRBD1. J was trimmed by 3 bases and V by 1 base; bases with no gene match: 1. Looked up from germline, CDR1 is SQVTM and CDR2 is ANQGSEA. The CDR3 covers 13 residues. CDR3 protein: CSVEATGGYEQYF. The CDR3 nucleotides are TGCAGCGTTGAAGCGACAGGGGGCTACGAGCAGTACTTC.

V is TRBV4-3 and J is TRBJ2-1; TRBD2 matches 12 bases. With 0 bases clipped from V and 6 bases from J, the junction kept 6 bases outside the gene matches. This CDR3 is built from 17 residues. Germline-derived CDR1 and CDR2 are LGHNA and YSLEER. The CDR3 nucleotides read TGCGCCAGCAGCCAAGATGGTGCTAGCGGGGGGGCCAATGAGCAGTTCTTC. Amino acid sequence: CASSQDGASGGANEQFF.

The rearrangement links TRBV12-3 or TRBV12-4 to TRBJ1-1, with D possibly TRBD1 on 6 matching bases. Trimming took off 5 bases at V and 2 bases at J, with 15 bases between the two ends. This CDR3 has 15 residues. In DNA, the CDR3 is TGTGCCAGCAGTCCCGGGGGACACCTTAACACTGAAGCTTTCTTT. Its translation: CASSPGGHLNTEAFF.

This clonotype was seen only once. The CDR3 DNA reads as TGTGCCAGCAGCTTTAACAGGGTAGGCCCCTACAATGAGCAGTTCTTC. This codes for CASSFNRVGPYNEQFF. This chain connects TRBV7-2 to TRBJ2-1, with a possible D match to TRBD1 (6 bases). Germline-derived CDR1 and CDR2 are SGHTA and FQGNSA. This CDR3 region has 16 residues. V lost 3 bases and J 2 bases, leaving 14 bases between the germline ends.

In this sample, this clonotype turned up a few times. V and J are TRBV6-2 or TRBV6-3 and TRBJ1-3, with 7 bases lining up with TRBD1. This CDR3 is built from 14 residues. Germline loops: CDR1 MNHEY, CDR2 SVGEGT. Trimming cost V 6 bases and J 0 bases; bases outside gene matches: 2. CDR3 DNA sequence: TGTGCCAGCAGGGACAGGAGCTCTGGAAACACCATATATTTT. This encodes CASRDRSSGNTIYF.

This clonotype was counted only a few times. The CDR3 DNA sequence: TGTGCCATCAGGGGACAGGGAACTTCCTACGAGCAGTACTTC. It yields the protein CAIRGQGTSYEQYF. The V and J genes are TRBV10-3 and TRBJ2-7, with 9 bases that match TRBD1. Germline V gene sequence: CDR1 ENHRY, CDR2 SYGVKD. The CDR3 has 14 residues. After removal of 6 bases from V and 1 base from J, the junction contained 4 bases not matched to a gene.

This clonotype was picked up a small number of times. This chain's CDR3 is CASSPDSSTGELFF. DNA of the CDR3: TGCGCCAGCAGCCCGGACAGTTCCACCGGGGAGCTGTTTTTT. The chain joins TRBV5-1 to TRBJ2-2; D perhaps matches TRBD1 (6 bases). This CDR3 region has 14 residues. Trimming left V 4 bases short and J 4 bases short, with 11 bases between. Germline CDR1 SGHRS, CDR2 YFSETQ.

The rearrangement uses TRBV5-1 and TRBJ2-7; TRBD1 is a possible D gene (6 bases). The CDR3 loop spans 15 amino acids. V was cut by 3 bases and J by 2 bases, with 15 bases left in between. CDR1 is SGHRS and CDR2 is YFSETQ in the germline V gene. CDR3 protein: CASSSTGTPAYEQYF. The DNA for the CDR3 is TGCGCCAGCAGCTCGACTGGGACACCGGCCTACGAGCAGTACTTC.